A single sample is the source of the 13 T cell receptor beta chains below, sequenced in a study of blood T cell repertoires in COVID-19. Measured with immunoSEQ multiplex PCR; TCRdb has only the in-frame clones, and not every one. Of some 350,000 clones in the sample, approximately 91% are singletons; the top ten hold around 6.6%. The sample taken for sequencing was peripheral blood. The receptors here all came from a woman between 70 and 85 years old with COVID-19, enrolled during active disease.

The chain uses TRBV3-1 (or the pseudogene TRBV3-2) and TRBJ2-1; possibly TRBD2 for D (6 bases). V lost 0 bases to trimming and J lost 6 bases, with 15 bases between them. The CDR3 is made up of 16 amino acids. Germline V gene lookup returns CDR1 LGHDT and CDR2 YNNKEL (reference sequence). DNA for the CDR3: TGTGCCAGCAGCCAAGATGAGCGGGTACTCCGCAATGAGCAGTTCTTC. Its protein is CASSQDERVLRNEQFF.

The chain employs TRBV27 and TRBJ1-2, with TRBD1 matching over 10 bases. The V segment lost 0 bases and the J segment 4 bases; nucleotides outside the gene matches: 11. Germline V gene sequence: CDR1 MNHEY, CDR2 SMNVEV (reference sequence). The CDR3 is 18 amino acids. CDR3 bases: TGTGCCAGCAGTTTATCTGGGCGAGACAGGGGGCAAAGCTATGGCTACACCTTC. It encodes CASSLSGRDRGQSYGYTF.

In this sample, this clone turned up a few times. CDR3 bases: TGCAGCGTTGAAGAAACAGGGGTGGAGGAAAAACTGTTTTTT. It translates to CSVEETGVEEKLFF. V and J are TRBV29-1 and TRBJ1-4, with 7 bases identical to TRBD1. The CDR3 is 14 residues long. Germline trimming cut 0 bases from V and 8 bases from J; bases unmatched to any gene: 6. CDR1 and CDR2 from the germline V gene are SQVTM and ANQGSEA.

J is TRBJ2-7 and V is TRBV3-1 (or the pseudogene TRBV3-2), with 10 bases aligning to TRBD2. The CDR3 covers 14 residues. V lost 4 bases to trimming and J lost 7 bases; unmatched junction nucleotides: 7. The germline gives CDR1 LGHDT, CDR2 YNNKEL (reference sequence). The CDR3 sequence is CASSPAGGPREQYF. CDR3 sequence (DNA): TGTGCCAGCAGCCCAGCGGGGGGGCCCAGGGAGCAGTACTTC.

This chain links TRBV3-1 (or the pseudogene TRBV3-2) with TRBJ2-5, with 7 bases identical to TRBD1. V shed 3 bases and J 5 bases; nucleotides not matched to a gene: 3. The germline V gene has CDR1 LGHDT and CDR2 YNNKEL (reference sequence). The length of the CDR3 is 13 residues. Here the CDR3 reads CASSHLGQETQYF. CDR3 nucleotides: TGTGCCAGCAGCCACCTGGGACAGGAGACCCAGTACTTC.

The chain joins TRBV19 to TRBJ2-5; TRBD2 matches at 12 bases. Germline-derived CDR1 and CDR2 are LNHDA and SQIVND (reference sequence). Germline trimming cut 10 bases from V and 2 bases from J; bases unmatched to any gene: 5. The CDR3 spans 14 residues. CDR3: CATRTSGTQETQYF. CDR3 coding DNA: TGTGCCACTCGGACTAGCGGGACTCAAGAGACCCAGTACTTC.

V usage is TRBV2 and J usage is TRBJ2-7, with 14 bases that match TRBD2. The CDR3 covers 15 residues. CDR1 SNHLY and CDR2 FYNNEI come from the germline V gene. With V trimmed by 6 bases and J by 1 base, 2 bases remained unmatched. This CDR3 reads CASSGTSGGSYEQYF. The CDR3 DNA is TGTGCCAGCAGCGGGACTAGCGGGGGATCCTACGAGCAGTACTTC.

This chain joins TRBV30 and TRBJ2-2; the D gene is possibly TRBD2 (6 bases). Germline CDR1 GTSNPN, CDR2 SVGIG (reference sequence). The V end lost 4 bases, the J end lost 6 bases, and 15 bases lay between the germline ends. This CDR3 has 14 residues. CDR3 coding DNA: TGTGCCTGGACCGGGACTCAGAGCGCCGGGGAGCTGTTTTTT. Its protein is CAWTGTQSAGELFF.

The chain employs TRBV5-5 and TRBJ2-3; 7 bases are shared with TRBD1. This CDR3 comprises 12 residues. V gave up 4 bases and J gave up 5 bases; unmatched junction bases: 1. The germline V gene has CDR1 SGHKS and CDR2 YYEKEE (reference sequence). This chain's CDR3 is CASSRDRDTQYF. CDR3 DNA sequence: TGTGCCAGCAGCCGGGACAGAGATACGCAGTATTTT.

The rearrangement links TRBV27 to TRBJ1-6; 7 bases align to TRBD1. CDR3 length equals 15 residues. V gave up 6 bases and J gave up 6 bases; unmatched junction bases: 8. Germline values: CDR1 MNHEY, CDR2 SMNVEV (reference sequence). The CDR3 is CASRWDRVFNSPLHF. As DNA, the CDR3 is TGTGCCAGCAGGTGGGACAGAGTTTTTAATTCACCCCTCCACTTT.

V and J are TRBV21-1 and TRBJ2-5; TRBD2 is the table's D call, not checked against the DNA. TRBV21-1 is annotated as a pseudogene. The CDR3 covers 16 residues. The CDR3 DNA reads TGTGCCAGCAGCAAGAAAGCGGGGGGGCCGCGGGAGACCCAGTACTTC. It is translated as CASSKKAGGPRETQYF.

This chain links TRBV14 with TRBJ1-2, with 9 bases aligning to TRBD1. The CDR3 covers 14 residues. Germline V gene sequence: CDR1 SGHDN, CDR2 FVKESK. J was trimmed by 7 bases and V by 4 bases; bases with no gene match: 7. In nucleotides, the CDR3 is TGTGCCAGCAGCCGGACAGGGGTCAGAGGTGGCTACACCTTC. It encodes CASSRTGVRGGYTF.

The CDR3, as DNA: TGTGCCAGCAGTTTAGGGTCGGCAGGGTCCTACGAGCAGTACTTC. Protein sequence: CASSLGSAGSYEQYF. This sequence joins TRBV27 and TRBJ2-7; possible D gene TRBD1, 5 bases. Germline V gene lookup returns CDR1 MNHEY and CDR2 SMNVEV (reference sequence). CDR3 length: 15 residues. V was cut by 2 bases and J by 1 base, with 12 bases left in between.